This is a list of T cell receptor beta chains from one sample in a study of cytomegalovirus exposure and HLA in healthy donors. The method was immunoSEQ multiplex PCR; TCRdb's version includes in-frame clones alone and lacks a portion of them. In the table there are more than 150,000 clones, more than 75% of which are singletons. The sequencing sample was made of PBMCs. The receptors originated from a man aged 35 to 55 in good health and CMV-seronegative. Both conserved end residues are part of each CDR3. D genes are given only for firm matches. Expanded clones get a size class; other rows say once, few or many, or leave the size out.

clone_size j_call v_call d_call cdr3_aa cdr3_nt
. TRBJ2-7 TRBV18 . CASSPGGGSEQYF TGTGCCAGCTCACCAGGCGGGGGCAGCGAGCAGTACTTC
few TRBJ2-7 TRBV4-2 TRBD2 CASSQEAGGRTYEQYF TGTGCCAGCAGCCAAGAAGCGGGGGGCCGTACCTACGAGCAGTACTTC
. TRBJ2-3 TRBV15 TRBD2 CATSRDLAGTTDTQYF TGTGCCACCAGCAGAGATCTAGCGGGAACCACAGATACGCAGTATTTT
. TRBJ2-3 TRBV7-2 TRBD2 CASSLGLGGVRNTDTQYF TGTGCCAGCAGCTTAGGGTTGGGAGGGGTACGAAACACAGATACGCAGTATTTT
. TRBJ1-4 TRBV10-3 . CAVSDGEEKLFF TGTGCCGTTTCGGACGGGGAGGAAAAACTGTTTTTT
. TRBJ2-3 TRBV21-1 . CASSSRDRERGTDTQYF TGTGCCAGCAGCTCACGGGACAGGGAAAGGGGAACAGATACGCAGTATTTT
. TRBJ2-1 TRBV5-5 TRBD2 CASSLLGGGAGNEQFF TGTGCCAGCAGCTTACTGGGCGGGGGGGCGGGTAATGAGCAGTTCTTC
. TRBJ2-3 TRBV9 TRBD2 CASSVLAGSTDTQYF TGTGCCAGCAGCGTCCTAGCGGGGAGCACAGATACGCAGTATTTT
once TRBJ2-7 TRBV4-1 TRBD1 CASRRTGYNEQYF TGCGCCAGCCGGAGGACAGGGTACAACGAGCAGTACTTC
. TRBJ2-7 TRBV6-6 TRBD2 CASSKGTRNYEQYF TGTGCCAGCAGTAAGGGGACTAGAAACTACGAGCAGTACTTC
once TRBJ1-2 TRBV28 . CASSPPGYGYTF TGTGCCAGCAGTCCCCCAGGGTATGGCTACACCTTC
. TRBJ1-5 TRBV7-8 . CVSSPGGRGSQPQHF TGTGTCAGCAGCCCGGGCGGTCGGGGTAGTCAGCCCCAGCATTTT
few TRBJ2-7 TRBV5-6 . CASLLLAAGASHEQYF TGTGCCAGCCTTCTGCTCGCGGCAGGGGCTTCCCACGAGCAGTACTTC
once TRBJ2-3 TRBV5-1 TRBD2 CASSLGTSGTDTQYF TGCGCCAGCAGCTTAGGGACTAGCGGCACAGATACGCAGTATTTT
. TRBJ1-3 TRBV7-8 . CASSFREEEGNTIYF TGTGCCAGCAGCTTCAGGGAGGAGGAGGGAAACACCATATATTTT
. TRBJ2-1 TRBV7-6 . CASSLAQIYEQFF TGTGCCAGCAGCTTAGCGCAGATATACGAGCAGTTCTTC
once TRBJ2-2 TRBV7-2 TRBD1 CASRFRQGSTGELFF TGTGCCAGCAGATTCCGACAGGGTAGTACCGGGGAGCTGTTTTTT
. TRBJ1-5 TRBV15 . CATSGGANQPQHF TGTGCCACCAGCGGAGGCGCCAATCAGCCCCAGCATTTT
. TRBJ1-5 TRBV28 . CASRQGPYQPQHF TGTGCCAGCAGACAGGGTCCCTACCAGCCCCAGCATTTT
. TRBJ2-1 TRBV9 . CASTKRGSESSYNEQFF TGTGCCAGCACCAAAAGAGGCTCGGAGAGCTCCTACAATGAGCAGTTCTTC
. TRBJ2-1 TRBV19 TRBD2 CASSRLAGEMSSYNEQFF TGTGCCAGTAGTCGGCTAGCGGGAGAGATGAGCTCCTACAATGAGCAGTTCTTC
once TRBJ1-5 TRBV28 TRBD1 CAISGTVSNQPQHF TGTGCCATCTCCGGGACAGTGAGCAATCAGCCCCAGCATTTT
few TRBJ2-7 TRBV11-3 . CASSPGGGGPGEQYF TGTGCCAGCAGCCCCGGAGGGGGCGGCCCGGGCGAGCAGTACTTC
. TRBJ2-7 TRBV27 TRBD2 CASSQRLAVTYEQYF TGTGCCAGCAGTCAAAGACTAGCGGTAACCTACGAGCAGTACTTC
. TRBJ1-1 TRBV5-5 . CASSLPLRGRSTEAFF TGTGCCAGCAGCTTGCCACTGCGGGGCAGGAGCACTGAAGCTTTCTTT
. TRBJ2-3 TRBV19 TRBD2 CASTRGLAGGGDTQYF TGTGCCAGTACCCGAGGACTAGCGGGAGGGGGGGATACGCAGTATTTT
. TRBJ1-1 TRBV28 TRBD1 CASSRTGVNTEAFF TGTGCCAGCAGTCGGACAGGGGTGAACACTGAAGCTTTCTTT
. TRBJ1-2 TRBV5-4 TRBD1 CASSGGQSRPYGYTF TGTGCCAGCAGCGGGGGACAGTCAAGGCCCTATGGCTACACCTTC